Listed below are T cell receptor beta chains from one sample, sequenced in a study of blood T cell repertoires in COVID-19. Only in-frame clones appear in the TCRdb table, and some are missing; sequencing was by immunoSEQ multiplex PCR. The sample has about 70,000 clones; 70% to 90% are singletons. The sequenced material came from peripheral blood. Receptor source: a human donor in a cohort sampled during active COVID-19. Both conserved end residues are part of each CDR3. A D gene is named only where the DNA matches it firmly. Clone size, where shown, is once, few, many, or a class for clones that have expanded.

J gene | V gene | clone size | D gene | CDR3 protein | CDR3 DNA
TRBJ1-5 | TRBV6-5 | - | TRBD1 | CASRTGYSNQPQHF | TGTGCCAGCAGGACAGGGTATAGCAATCAGCCCCAGCATTTT
TRBJ1-2 | TRBV15 | - | - | CATSRAHRVFDGYTF | TGTGCCACCAGCAGAGCGCACAGGGTGTTCGATGGCTACACCTTC
TRBJ2-5 | TRBV6-5 | - | - | CASSRGHPQETQYF | TGTGCCAGCAGTCGGGGACACCCGCAAGAGACCCAGTACTTC
TRBJ2-6 | TRBV7-2 | once | - | CASSLAGDLGANVLTF | TGTGCCAGCAGCTTAGCGGGAGATCTGGGGGCCAACGTCCTGACTTTC
TRBJ1-2 | TRBV5-5 | - | - | CASSLGTTTAYGYTF | TGTGCCAGCAGCTTGGGTACAACGACTGCGTATGGCTACACCTTC
TRBJ1-1 | TRBV27 | - | - | CASRAGGTEAFF | TGTGCCAGCAGGGCAGGAGGGACCGAAGCTTTCTTT
TRBJ1-6 | TRBV25-1 | - | - | CASSEGRTVNSPLHF | TGTGCCAGCAGTGAAGGCAGGACAGTAAATTCACCCCTCCACTTT
TRBJ2-1 | TRBV9 | - | - | CASSGGIGGVAYNEQFF | TGTGCCAGCAGCGGAGGGATAGGGGGAGTGGCCTACAATGAGCAGTTCTTC
TRBJ2-3 | TRBV28 | - | - | CASSSTPTQYF | TGTGCCAGCAGTTCGACACCAACGCAGTATTTT
TRBJ2-3 | TRBV11-3 | - | - | CASSLDRVGTDTQYF | TGTGCCAGCAGCTTAGACAGGGTAGGCACAGATACGCAGTATTTT
TRBJ2-7 | TRBV7-2 | few | TRBD1 | CASSPWTGQGLHF | TGTGCCAGCAGCCCGTGGACGGGACAGGGCCTTCACTTC
TRBJ1-2 | TRBV28 | - | - | CASSSAQGGNGYTF | TGTGCCAGCAGCTCCGCCCAGGGCGGGAATGGCTACACCTTC
TRBJ2-7 | TRBV4-1 | - | TRBD1 | CASSQGTGLYEQYF | TGCGCCAGCAGCCAAGGGACAGGACTCTACGAGCAGTACTTC
TRBJ2-1 | TRBV3-1/TRBV3-2 | - | - | CASSQTRVNEQFF | TGTGCCAGCAGCCAAACCAGGGTAAATGAGCAGTTCTTC
TRBJ2-5 | TRBV6-5 | - | - | CASRLSQGNQYF | TGTGCCAGCAGGCTATCACAGGGCAACCAGTACTTC
TRBJ1-4 | TRBV10-2 | - | - | CASRPGRATNEKLFF | TGCGCCAGCAGACCAGGGAGGGCAACTAATGAAAAACTGTTTTTT
TRBJ2-5 | TRBV5-4 | few | TRBD2 | CASSLSLAVQETQYF | TGTGCCAGCAGCTTGAGTCTAGCGGTCCAAGAGACCCAGTACTTC
TRBJ1-2 | TRBV5-6 | - | - | CASSLTPFGANYGYTF | TGTGCCAGCAGCTTGACTCCGTTTGGGGCGAACTATGGCTACACCTTC
TRBJ2-3 | TRBV30 | - | TRBD1 | CAWSVGDRGQPYTQYF | TGTGCCTGGAGTGTGGGCGACAGGGGGCAGCCCTATACGCAGTATTTT
TRBJ1-5 | TRBV2 | - | - | CASSEEGRLGQPQHF | TGTGCCAGCAGTGAGGAGGGGCGGTTGGGACAGCCCCAGCATTTT
TRBJ2-3 | TRBV6-4 | - | - | CASSDSNSGHTDTQYF | TGTGCCAGCAGTGACTCAAATAGCGGCCACACAGATACGCAGTATTTT
TRBJ2-2 | TRBV5-1 | - | - | CASSLASANTGELFF | TGCGCCAGCAGCTTGGCGTCGGCGAACACCGGGGAGCTGTTTTTT
TRBJ1-1 | TRBV15 | once | TRBD1 | CATSRDRGQGATEAFF | TGTGCCACCAGCAGAGATCGGGGGCAGGGGGCCACTGAAGCTTTCTTT
TRBJ2-7 | TRBV5-1 | - | - | CASSLQTSIPDEQYF | TGCGCCAGCAGCTTACAAACTAGCATCCCTGACGAGCAGTACTTC
TRBJ1-5 | TRBV10-3 | - | - | CAISEAGQPQHF | TGTGCCATCAGTGAGGCGGGTCAGCCCCAGCATTTT
TRBJ1-5 | TRBV19 | - | TRBD1 | CASSGSGTGGYSNQPQHF | TGTGCCAGTAGTGGATCCGGGACAGGGGGCTATAGCAATCAGCCCCAGCATTTT
TRBJ2-7 | TRBV7-6 | - | TRBD2 | CASSPGLAGGPSWGEQYF | TGTGCCAGCAGCCCGGGACTAGCGGGAGGCCCTTCCTGGGGGGAGCAGTACTTC
TRBJ2-3 | TRBV5-1 | - | TRBD1 | CASSFTGVGTDTQYF | TGCGCCAGCAGCTTCACAGGGGTGGGGACAGATACGCAGTATTTT
TRBJ2-1 | TRBV11-3 | few | TRBD1 | CASSLVGTGATGSKNEQFF | TGTGCCAGCAGCTTAGTAGGGACAGGGGCAACTGGGTCGAAAAATGAGCAGTTCTTC
TRBJ1-3 | TRBV25-1 | - | TRBD1 | CASSADRGTGNTIYF | TGTGCCAGCAGTGCCGACAGGGGGACTGGAAACACCATATATTTT
TRBJ2-1 | TRBV12-3/TRBV12-4 | - | - | CASSHSREQFF | TGTGCCAGCAGCCATTCCAGGGAGCAGTTCTTC
TRBJ1-1 | TRBV2 | - | - | CASGGRLNTEAFF | TGTGCCTCCGGGGGACGGCTGAACACTGAAGCTTTCTTT
TRBJ2-3 | TRBV5-1 | - | TRBD2 | CASSLETSGGSDTQYF | TGCGCCAGCAGCTTGGAGACTAGCGGGGGGTCAGATACGCAGTATTTT
TRBJ1-4 | TRBV6-6 | once | - | CASRRTEGKLFF | TGTGCCAGCAGGCGGACGGAGGGAAAACTGTTTTTT
TRBJ1-2 | TRBV7-9 | - | - | CASSSSGRGGGYTF | TGTGCCAGCAGCTCCTCCGGCAGGGGAGGGGGCTACACCTTC
TRBJ1-5 | TRBV5-8 | - | - | CASSPARGRVNQPQHF | TGTGCCAGCAGCCCAGCCCGGGGGAGGGTAAATCAGCCCCAGCATTTT
TRBJ2-3 | TRBV5-4 | - | - | CASSLDRGFTDTQYF | TGTGCCAGCAGCTTGGATCGAGGCTTCACAGATACGCAGTATTTT
TRBJ2-5 | TRBV24-1 | - | TRBD1 | CATSDPTTGGAETQYF | TGTGCCACCAGTGATCCCACGACAGGGGGTGCGGAGACCCAGTACTTC
TRBJ1-4 | TRBV15 | - | - | CATSRGGSGVKNEKLFF | TGTGCCACCAGCAGAGGGGGGTCAGGGGTTAAAAATGAAAAACTGTTTTTT
TRBJ2-1 | TRBV7-2 | - | TRBD2 | CASSLPLRASGGNEQFF | TGTGCCAGCAGCCTTCCCCTCCGGGCTAGCGGGGGAAATGAGCAGTTCTTC
TRBJ2-5 | TRBV7-6 | - | - | CASSPIAAPEETQYF | TGTGCCAGCAGCCCAATTGCGGCCCCAGAAGAGACCCAGTACTTC
TRBJ1-6 | TRBV5-6 | medium-sized | TRBD1 | CASSLARDRRDNSPLHF | TGTGCCAGCAGCTTGGCCCGGGACAGGAGAGATAATTCACCCCTCCACTTT
TRBJ1-1 | TRBV10-3 | - | - | CAISESWQNTEAFF | TGTGCCATCAGTGAGTCGTGGCAGAACACTGAAGCTTTCTTT
TRBJ2-6 | TRBV18 | once | - | CASSPLKVSGSGANVLTF | TGTGCCAGCTCACCACTTAAGGTCTCGGGCTCTGGGGCCAACGTCCTGACTTTC
TRBJ2-1 | TRBV3-1/TRBV3-2 | - | TRBD2 | CASSHELAGGLSGEQFF | TGTGCCAGCAGCCACGAACTAGCGGGAGGCCTTAGTGGTGAGCAGTTCTTC
TRBJ2-7 | TRBV2 | - | - | CASSEGRVGVGYEQYF | TGTGCCAGCAGTGAAGGGAGAGTCGGGGTCGGCTACGAGCAGTACTTC
TRBJ1-4 | TRBV5-1 | - | - | CASSATATNEKLFF | TGCGCCAGCAGCGCGACAGCAACTAATGAAAAACTGTTTTTT
TRBJ2-1 | TRBV5-1 | - | - | CASSLVLNNEQFF | TGCGCCAGCAGCTTGGTTCTTAACAATGAGCAGTTCTTC
TRBJ2-6 | TRBV18 | - | - | CASSPDLQVTNVLTF | TGTGCCAGCTCACCGGACCTACAGGTAACCAACGTCCTGACTTTC
TRBJ2-1 | TRBV4-2 | - | - | CASSGTGTYNEQFF | TGTGCCAGCTCGGGGACTGGAACCTACAATGAGCAGTTCTTC
TRBJ2-2 | TRBV6-4 | - | TRBD1 | CASSHTGDTGELFF | TGTGCCAGCAGTCACACAGGGGACACCGGGGAGCTGTTTTTT
TRBJ2-1 | TRBV24-1 | - | TRBD2 | CATSDMREGQNEQFF | TGTGCCACCAGTGATATGCGGGAGGGCCAGAATGAGCAGTTCTTC